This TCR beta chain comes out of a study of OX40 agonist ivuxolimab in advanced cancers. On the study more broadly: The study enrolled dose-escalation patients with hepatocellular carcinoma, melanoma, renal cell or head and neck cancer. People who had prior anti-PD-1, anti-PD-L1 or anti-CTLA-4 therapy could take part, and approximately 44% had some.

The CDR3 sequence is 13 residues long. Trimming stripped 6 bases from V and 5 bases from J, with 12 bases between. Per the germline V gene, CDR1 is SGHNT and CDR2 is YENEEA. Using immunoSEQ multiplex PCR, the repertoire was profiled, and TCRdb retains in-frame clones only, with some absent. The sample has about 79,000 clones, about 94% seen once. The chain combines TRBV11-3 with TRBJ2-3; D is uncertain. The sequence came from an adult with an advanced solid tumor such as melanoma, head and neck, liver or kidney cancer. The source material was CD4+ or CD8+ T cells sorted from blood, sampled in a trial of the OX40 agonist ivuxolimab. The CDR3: CASSRPPGDTQYF. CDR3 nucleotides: TGTGCCAGCAGTAGACCCCCGGGAGATACGCAGTATTTT.